A selection of T cell receptor beta chains follows, all from one sample in a study of long-term antiretroviral therapy in people with HIV. The table came from immunoSEQ multiplex PCR; TCRdb's copy has only in-frame clones and leaves some out. The sample yields roughly 28,000 clones, roughly 96% seen once. The sample was unsorted PBMCs, taken 5.3 years after starting antiretroviral therapy. The receptors originated from a man under 40 with HIV. The CDR3 runs from the conserved cysteine through the conserved F or W. The D gene is left open where the match is weak. Some rows have no size entry. The others give once, few or many, or a class for an expanded clone.

.,TRBD1,TRBV7-9,TRBJ1-5,17,TGTGCCAGCAGCACTACCCCGACAGGGGTGAACAATCAGCCCCAGCATTTT,CASSTTPTGVNNQPQHF
.,.,TRBV30,TRBJ2-2,14,TGTGCCTGGAGATTGTTGGGGTCGGGCGGGGAGCTGTTTTTT,CAWRLLGSGGELFF
.,.,TRBV7-2,TRBJ1-3,14,TGTGCCAGCAGCTTCGGACAGCCTGGAAACACCATATATTTT,CASSFGQPGNTIYF
.,.,TRBV29-1,TRBJ1-4,14,TGCAGCGTTGAAGTTGGCAGGGAGGGTGAAAAACTGTTTTTT,CSVEVGREGEKLFF
once,.,TRBV19,TRBJ2-5,14,TGTGCCAGTAGTATAGTGGAGGAACAAGAGACCCAGTACTTC,CASSIVEEQETQYF
.,.,TRBV7-9,TRBJ1-1,15,TGTGCCAGCAGCCCCGGAGCATTCGGGCACACTGAAGCTTTCTTT,CASSPGAFGHTEAFF
.,TRBD1,TRBV19,TRBJ2-2,15,TGTGCCAGTAGTATCGGACAGGGGGCCACCGGGGAGCTGTTTTTT,CASSIGQGATGELFF
.,TRBD2,TRBV7-9,TRBJ2-1,15,TGTGCCAGCAGCTTAACCGGACTAGCGGAGAATGAGCAGTTCTTC,CASSLTGLAENEQFF
.,TRBD1,TRBV5-5,TRBJ1-3,17,TGTGCCAGCAGCTTGGCTGGACAGGTCTACTCTGGAAACACCATATATTTT,CASSLAGQVYSGNTIYF
.,TRBD2,TRBV5-1,TRBJ2-2,16,TGCGCCAGCAGCTCGGGGGGACGGGGGAATGACGGGGAGCTGTTTTTT,CASSSGGRGNDGELFF
.,.,TRBV5-6,TRBJ2-7,16,TGTGCCAGCAGCTTGGAGGGGGGGAAAATATCCTACGAGCAGTACTTC,CASSLEGGKISYEQYF
medium-sized,.,TRBV4-3,TRBJ1-2,16,TGCGCCAGCAGCCAAGAACCCCTCCGGGGCGGTTATGGCTACACCTTC,CASSQEPLRGGYGYTF
.,TRBD1,TRBV9,TRBJ1-1,16,TGTGCCAGCAGCCCCAGAGGGGACAGGGGTTTTGGTGAAGCTTTCTTT,CASSPRGDRGFGEAFF
.,.,TRBV9,TRBJ2-3,15,TGTGCCAGCAGCGACCCCTTGGGGGCGGCAGATACGCAGTATTTT,CASSDPLGAADTQYF
.,.,TRBV7-6,TRBJ1-3,16,TGTGCCAGCAGCTTAGAGGGTCCCATTTCTGGAAACACCATATATTTT,CASSLEGPISGNTIYF
.,.,TRBV5-1,TRBJ2-7,12,TGCGCCAGCAGCCCGACCCCCTACGAGCAGTACTTC,CASSPTPYEQYF
.,.,TRBV6-6,TRBJ2-1,11,TGTGCCAGCGTTGGGGTTTATGAGCAGTTCTTC,CASVGVYEQFF
.,.,TRBV29-1,TRBJ1-2,15,TGCAGCGTTGTGTATTCGGACAGTAGGCTCTATGGCTACACCTTC,CSVVYSDSRLYGYTF
.,.,TRBV6-4,TRBJ2-1,16,TGTGCCAGCAGTGAGAGTGGTTTTAGCTCCTACAATGAGCAGTTCTTC,CASSESGFSSYNEQFF
.,.,TRBV25-1,TRBJ1-1,16,TGTGCCAGCAGTGAATTGAGGACAGCCGGGGACACTGAAGCTTTCTTT,CASSELRTAGDTEAFF
.,.,TRBV7-2,TRBJ1-5,16,TGTGCCAGCAGCTTTTGGGGGGACTTTAGCAATCAGCCCCAGCATTTT,CASSFWGDFSNQPQHF
.,TRBD1,TRBV6-5,TRBJ1-1,15,TGTGCCAGCTCCTACGGGAACAGGGGTAACACTGAAGCTTTCTTT,CASSYGNRGNTEAFF
.,.,TRBV11-2,TRBJ2-7,11,TGTGCCAGCAGCGCAACCTACGAGCAGTACTTC,CASSATYEQYF
.,TRBD1,TRBV11-3,TRBJ1-2,15,TGTGCCAGCAGCTCCCGGGACAGGTTCCTCTATGGCTACACCTTC,CASSSRDRFLYGYTF
few,TRBD2,TRBV15,TRBJ2-1,15,TGTGCCACCAGCAGAGATATACTAGCGGGAAATGAGCAGTTCTTC,CATSRDILAGNEQFF
.,TRBD1,TRBV7-3,TRBJ2-1,15,TGTGCCAGCAGCTTAACAGGGACAGGGAAAAATGAGCAGTTCTTC,CASSLTGTGKNEQFF
.,.,TRBV12-5,TRBJ1-1,15,TGTGCTAGTGCCATGGACAGACCCGGAGGCACTGAAGCTTTCTTT,CASAMDRPGGTEAFF
.,.,TRBV2,TRBJ1-5,14,TGTGCCAGCAGAGGAGAACAGGATTATCAGCCCCAGCATTTT,CASRGEQDYQPQHF
.,.,TRBV27,TRBJ2-2,13,TGTGCCAGCAGTTTATCCGAGGCCGGGGAGCTGTTTTTT,CASSLSEAGELFF
.,TRBD2,TRBV7-9,TRBJ2-7,14,TGTGCCAGCAGCCTCCGGGGGGACTCCTACGAGCAGTACTTC,CASSLRGDSYEQYF
once,.,TRBV13,TRBJ1-5,12,TGTGCCAGCAGCTCCGCCGATCAGCCCCAGCATTTT,CASSSADQPQHF
.,.,TRBV9,TRBJ2-7,14,TGTGCCAGCAGCGCGGACGGTGGTACGACCGAGCAGTACTTC,CASSADGGTTEQYF
.,.,TRBV7-8,TRBJ2-1,15,TGTGCCAGCAGCTTAGGGGAGGGGGCCTACAATGAGCAGTTCTTC,CASSLGEGAYNEQFF
.,.,TRBV4-1,TRBJ1-1,15,TGCGCCAGCAGCCAAGATGGCAGTGGGGACACTGAAGCTTTCTTT,CASSQDGSGDTEAFF
.,.,TRBV9,TRBJ2-1,14,TGTGCCAGCAGCGTAGGATTCAGGCACAATGAGCAGTTCTTC,CASSVGFRHNEQFF
.,.,TRBV4-3,TRBJ2-1,15,TGCGCCAGCAGCCAAGCATTGGTGATATTCAATGAGCAGTTCTTC,CASSQALVIFNEQFF
.,.,TRBV5-6,TRBJ1-4,11,TGTGCCAGCAGCAGTAATGAAAAACTGTTTTTT,CASSSNEKLFF
.,.,TRBV7-2,TRBJ2-2,15,TGTGCCAGCAGCTGGGACGCCGCGAACACCGGGGAGCTGTTTTTT,CASSWDAANTGELFF
.,.,TRBV4-3,TRBJ2-6,19,TGCGCCAGCAGCCAAGATAACCGGTGGGGTGGCTCTGGGGCCAACGTCCTGACTTTC,CASSQDNRWGGSGANVLTF
.,.,TRBV2,TRBJ1-1,16,TGTGCCAGCAGTGAATATTGGGGCGCCGGAAACACTGAAGCTTTCTTT,CASSEYWGAGNTEAFF